This TCR beta chain derives from a study of T-cell memory formation after mild COVID-19. TCRdb re-derived calls from the 5' RACE reads in MiXCR, one entry per CDR3 protein. The table has over 300,000 distinct CDR3 sequences, around 20% seen once. Sequencing used PBMCs or a T cell subset sorted from them (not recorded which). The TCR sequence derives from a man younger than 35 who had mild COVID-19 (a few samples of this study predate the infection). Cell type and time point are not known.

The CDR3 sequence: CATTSVNTEAFF. The CDR3 nucleotides are TGTGCCACTACGTCCGTGAACACTGAAGCTTTCTTT. The chain has TRBV10-3 and TRBJ1-1; D unresolved. The CDR3 sequence is 12 residues long. Germline V gene sequence: CDR1 ENHRY, CDR2 SYGVKD. Trimming left V 10 bases short and J 0 bases short, with 9 bases between.